This entry concerns a single T cell receptor (beta chain). The data were taken from a study of blood T cell repertoires in COVID-19. Study as a whole: Sites across the United States, Italy and Spain contributed samples from acute and convalescent COVID-19. From T cells, B-cell-depleted T cells, or PBMCs came the material, which was cDNA or gDNA.

This CDR3 region has 16 residues. The V gene end was trimmed by 4 bases and the J gene end by 1 base; junction bases not matched to a gene: 9. Germline lookup yields CDR1 SGHRS and CDR2 YFSETQ. In the authors' workflow: Estimated nucleated cell counts came from reference gene primer amplification. Clones were sequenced by immunoSEQ multiplex PCR, and TCRdb holds only the in-frame ones, with some missing. Clone size and V and J calls were adopted from that table, with D and trimming inferred from the DNA. The profile shows 130,000 or so clones, approximately 88% of them singletons. The origin of this receptor is a man aged 55 to 69 with active or convalescent COVID-19. Sequencing was performed on peripheral blood. The rearrangement joins TRBV5-1 to TRBJ1-1; 8 bases are shared with TRBD1. The CDR3 loop reads CASSPGAGTGNTEAFF. CDR3 bases: TGCGCCAGCAGCCCCGGAGCCGGGACAGGGAACACTGAAGCTTTCTTT.